The T cell receptor beta chain described here comes from a study of cytomegalovirus exposure and HLA in healthy donors. Points from the study as a whole: As was reported, the classifier diagnosed cytomegalovirus status with high specificity and sensitivity. Cytomegalovirus association was assigned to more than 150 TCR beta chains.

Data came from immunoSEQ multiplex PCR; TCRdb stores just in-frame clones and leaves some out. The repertoire holds about 98,000 clones, about 90% seen once, with about 5.7% in the top ten. The CDR3 is made up of 16 amino acids. V was clipped by 3 bases and J by 4 bases, with 18 bases between them. Germline V gene lookup returns CDR1 MNHEY and CDR2 SMNVEV (reference sequence). Worth noting for this clone: Antigen specificity is unknown.

The V gene is TRBV27, the J gene TRBJ1-1; a weak D match, TRBD1 (6 bases). This TCR was sampled from a man aged 18 to 35 in good health and CMV-seropositive. Sequenced: PBMCs. The CDR3 here is CASSFLSTGHSTEAFF. The CDR3 nucleotides are TGTGCCAGCAGTTTCTTATCGACAGGACATAGCACTGAAGCTTTCTTT.